This is a list of T cell receptor beta chains from one sample in a study of shared clonotypes between healthy human individuals. Measured with immunoSEQ multiplex PCR; TCRdb has only the in-frame clones, and not every one. This table holds about 770,000 clones, approximately 72% found once. Sequencing used memory CD4+ T cells sorted from blood. Every receptor here comes from a woman aged 30 to 39 in good health. Each CDR3 is given with its conserved first and last residue. Each record gives: clone size, V gene, J gene, D gene, CDR3 protein, CDR3 DNA. A D gene is named only where the DNA matches it firmly. Clone size is shown for a subset of rows, as once, few, many or a class of expanded clone.

few,TRBV5-1,TRBJ2-3,TRBD2,CASSLGLAGVSTDTQYF,TGCGCCAGCAGCTTAGGGCTAGCGGGAGTAAGCACAGATACGCAGTATTTT
NA,TRBV7-2,TRBJ2-7,TRBD2,CASSKRWRHTSGSYEQYF,TGTGCCAGCAGCAAACGATGGCGGCATACTAGCGGGAGTTACGAGCAGTACTTC
NA,TRBV14,TRBJ2-1,TRBD2,CASSQGRGLAGGVSYNEQFF,TGTGCCAGCAGCCAAGGGCGGGGCCTAGCGGGAGGGGTCTCCTACAATGAGCAGTTCTTC
NA,TRBV11-2,TRBJ1-5,NA,CASSLESGVSNQPQHF,TGTGCCAGCAGCTTAGAGTCAGGGGTGAGCAATCAGCCCCAGCATTTT
NA,TRBV25-1,TRBJ2-7,TRBD2,CASSLGASGLYEQYF,TGTGCCAGCAGTTTAGGGGCTAGCGGACTCTACGAGCAGTACTTC
NA,TRBV7-2,TRBJ1-1,NA,CASSLQPGHLNTEAFF,TGTGCCAGCAGCCTCCAACCGGGACATCTGAACACTGAAGCTTTCTTT
NA,TRBV6-1,TRBJ2-1,NA,CASRETVFAYNEQFF,TGTGCCAGCAGGGAGACAGTTTTTGCCTACAATGAGCAGTTCTTC
NA,TRBV19,TRBJ2-7,TRBD2,CASSWRGDLYEQYF,TGTGCCAGTAGTTGGCGGGGGGATCTCTACGAGCAGTACTTC
NA,TRBV2,TRBJ2-5,TRBD1,CASSEGTGETQYF,TGTGCCAGCAGTGAGGGGACAGGCGAGACCCAGTACTTC
NA,TRBV21-1,TRBJ1-1,NA,CASSKGREGDTEAFF,TGTGCCAGCAGCAAAGGTAGGGAAGGGGACACTGAAGCTTTCTTT
once,TRBV6-5,TRBJ1-2,NA,CASSPPGVGYGYTF,TGTGCCAGCAGCCCCCCTGGGGTAGGCTATGGCTACACCTTC
NA,TRBV11-1,TRBJ2-5,NA,CASSPGPVGGTQYF,TGTGCCAGCAGCCCGGGACCCGTGGGAGGTACCCAGTACTTC
NA,TRBV6-1,TRBJ1-2,TRBD1,CASSEAAGTGIYGYTF,TGTGCCAGCAGTGAAGCGGCGGGGACAGGCATCTATGGCTACACCTTC
NA,TRBV19,TRBJ2-2,NA,CASSMVPGTNTGELFF,TGTGCCAGTAGTATGGTCCCTGGCACGAACACCGGGGAGCTGTTTTTT
NA,TRBV7-9,TRBJ1-2,TRBD1,CASSRDRAVYGYTF,TGTGCCAGCAGCCGGGACAGGGCAGTGTACGGCTACACCTTC
NA,TRBV19,TRBJ2-7,TRBD1,CASSKTGKNNYEQYF,TGTGCCAGTAGTAAGACAGGGAAAAACAACTACGAGCAGTACTTC
NA,TRBV2,TRBJ1-3,NA,CASNSDGNTIYF,TGTGCCAGCAATTCTGATGGAAACACCATATATTTT
NA,TRBV13,TRBJ2-5,TRBD2,CASRSSGRVKTQYF,TGTGCCAGCAGATCTAGCGGGAGGGTGAAGACCCAGTACTTC
NA,TRBV7-9,TRBJ2-1,TRBD2,CASSLVHGGSGTSEQFF,TGTGCCAGCAGCTTAGTTCATGGAGGTAGCGGGACTAGTGAGCAGTTCTTC
NA,TRBV5-1,TRBJ2-7,TRBD1,CASSSTPGTGSSYEQYF,TGCGCCAGCAGTTCAACCCCCGGGACAGGGAGCTCCTACGAGCAGTACTTC
NA,TRBV5-6,TRBJ2-6,NA,CASSLDRGVSRGANVLTF,TGTGCCAGCAGCTTGGATCGAGGGGTTTCCCGGGGGGCCAACGTCCTGACTTTC
NA,TRBV7-7,TRBJ2-2,TRBD2,CASSSRAGRAGELFF,TGTGCCAGCAGTTCGCGGGCAGGGAGGGCCGGGGAGCTGTTTTTT
few,TRBV15,TRBJ2-2,NA,CATSSSRYGSAGELFF,TGTGCCACCAGCAGTTCAAGGTACGGGAGCGCCGGGGAGCTGTTTTTT
few,TRBV5-1,TRBJ2-7,TRBD2,CASSLAGASGRTPSYEQYF,TGCGCCAGCAGCTTGGCCGGAGCTAGCGGGAGGACGCCGTCCTACGAGCAGTACTTC
NA,TRBV19,TRBJ1-1,TRBD1,CASIGQGKVITEAFF,TGTGCCAGTATAGGACAGGGTAAGGTGATCACTGAAGCTTTCTTT
many,TRBV30,TRBJ2-1,NA,CAWRGGGIGNEQFF,TGTGCCTGGAGAGGGGGGGGCATTGGCAATGAGCAGTTCTTC
NA,TRBV7-6,TRBJ1-3,TRBD1,CASSFGGTGGDGVRNTIYF,TGTGCCAGCAGCTTCGGCGGGACAGGGGGTGATGGGGTCAGAAACACCATATATTTT
NA,TRBV6-5,TRBJ2-4,NA,CASRGALAKNIQYF,TGTGCCAGCCGAGGGGCCCTAGCCAAAAACATTCAGTACTTC
NA,TRBV7-2,TRBJ2-7,TRBD2,CASSSGLARAYEQYF,TGTGCCAGCAGCTCAGGACTAGCGAGGGCCTACGAGCAGTACTTC
NA,TRBV7-2,TRBJ2-1,NA,CASSVTGQDYNEQFF,TGTGCCAGCAGCGTTACAGGGCAGGACTACAATGAGCAGTTCTTC
NA,TRBV30,TRBJ2-1,NA,CAWRGTGEQFF,TGTGCCTGGAGAGGAACGGGCGAGCAGTTCTTC
NA,TRBV7-6,TRBJ2-2,TRBD2,CASSPSGGVGELFF,TGTGCCAGCAGCCCTAGTGGGGGGGTCGGGGAGCTGTTTTTT
NA,TRBV27,TRBJ2-2,NA,CASSLEAFGELFF,TGTGCCAGCAGTTTAGAGGCCTTCGGGGAGCTGTTTTTT